In its sample, the clone carrying this T cell receptor (beta chain) was seen once. The target antigen is unknown. V shed 1 base and J shed 8 bases, with 17 bases lying between them. The CDR3 runs 15 residues. Germline CDR1 and CDR2: GTSNPN and SVGIG (reference sequence). Documented treatment: some 19 received Ad26.COV2.S at low or high dose, single or two shots; about 5 received placebo; per-sample allocation not given. Repertoires come from day 63 after the first vaccine or placebo injection. This sample stems from a study of Ad26.COV2.S vaccination and SARS-CoV-2 variants. Study-level information: Donor was one of the participants in the Ad26.COV2.S arm of the COV1001 trial. Intramuscular Ad26.COV2.S doses were given once or twice, 56 days apart.

The study's findings and limits: Vaccine and placebo groups showed comparable non-spike TCR breadth. Placebo recipients trailed vaccine recipients in spike-specific TCR breadth.

TCRdb's copy holds only in-frame clones and misses some; the assay was immunoSEQ multiplex PCR. Here the sample spans about 400,000 clones, approximately 91% being singletons. Source: peripheral blood, taken in a trial of Ad26.COV2.S vaccine versus placebo. V and J are TRBV30 and TRBJ1-4, with D maybe TRBD1 (6 bases). The clonotype was recovered from a person aged 18-65 years who received the Ad26.COV2.S COVID-19 vaccine or a placebo. The CDR3 nucleotides are TGTGCCTGGAGTGACCACAGGGAACCAGGAGAAAAACTGTTTTTT. It translates to CAWSDHREPGEKLFF.